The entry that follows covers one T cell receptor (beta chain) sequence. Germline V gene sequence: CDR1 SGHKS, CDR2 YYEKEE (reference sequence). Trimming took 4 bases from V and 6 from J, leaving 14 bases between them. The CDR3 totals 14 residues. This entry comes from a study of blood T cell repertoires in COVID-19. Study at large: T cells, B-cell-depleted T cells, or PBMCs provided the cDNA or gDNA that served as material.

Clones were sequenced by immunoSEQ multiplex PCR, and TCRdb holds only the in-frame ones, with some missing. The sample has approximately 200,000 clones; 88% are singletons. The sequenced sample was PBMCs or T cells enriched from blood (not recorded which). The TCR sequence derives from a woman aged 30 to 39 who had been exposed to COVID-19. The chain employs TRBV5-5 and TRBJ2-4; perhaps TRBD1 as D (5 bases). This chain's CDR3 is CASSPWGQLNIQYF. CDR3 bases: TGTGCCAGCAGCCCGTGGGGCCAGTTAAACATTCAGTACTTC.